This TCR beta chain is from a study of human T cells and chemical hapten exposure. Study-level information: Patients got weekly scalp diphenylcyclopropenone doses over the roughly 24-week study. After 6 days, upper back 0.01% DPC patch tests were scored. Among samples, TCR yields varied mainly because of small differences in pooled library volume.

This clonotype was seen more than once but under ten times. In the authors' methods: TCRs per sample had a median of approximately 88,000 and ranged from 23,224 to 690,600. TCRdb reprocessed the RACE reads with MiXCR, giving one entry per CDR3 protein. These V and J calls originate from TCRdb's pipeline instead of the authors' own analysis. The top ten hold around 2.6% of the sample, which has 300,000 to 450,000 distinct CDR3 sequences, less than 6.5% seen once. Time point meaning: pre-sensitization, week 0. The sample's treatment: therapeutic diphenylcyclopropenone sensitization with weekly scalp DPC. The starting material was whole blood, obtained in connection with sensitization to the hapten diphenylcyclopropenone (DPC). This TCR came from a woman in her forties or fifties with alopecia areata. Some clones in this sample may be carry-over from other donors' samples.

For the CDR3, the DNA is TGTGCCAGCAGTTTCCAACAGGGGGCTACCTATGGCTACACCTTC. This codes for CASSFQQGATYGYTF. This rearrangement joins TRBV6-5 to TRBJ1-2; TRBD1 agrees at 9 bases. The CDR3 is made up of 15 amino acids. The germline V gene has CDR1 MNHEY and CDR2 SVGAGI. V was clipped by 4 bases and J by 4 bases; unmatched bases: 7.